These T cell receptor beta chains were read from a single sample in a study of T cells in Graves' hyperthyroidism and ophthalmopathy. From the multiplex PCR reads, TCRdb called clonotypes with MiXCR, one entry per CDR3 protein. The sample includes 90,000 to 120,000 distinct CDR3 sequences, about 16% of them seen just once. The sequenced material came from blood. Receptor source: a woman between 45 and 65 years old with Graves' hyperthyroidism. CDR3s include the opening cysteine and the closing phenylalanine or tryptophan. The D gene is left open where the match is weak. Not all rows give a size; the values are once, few, many and, for expanded clones, a class.

J: TRBJ1-1
D: TRBD1
size: many
V: TRBV18
DNA: TGTGCCAGCTCGCCGAACAGGGGGGAAGCTTTCTTT
CDR3: CASSPNRGEAFF

J: TRBJ1-3
D: TRBD1
size: many
V: TRBV30
DNA: TGTGCCTCGGACAGGGACGGAAACACCATATATTTT
CDR3: CASDRDGNTIYF

J: TRBJ2-1
D: TRBD2
size: few
V: TRBV20-1
DNA: TGCAGTGCCCCCGGGACCGGGACTAGCGGGGGCGACAATGAGCAGTTCTTC
CDR3: CSAPGTGTSGGDNEQFF

J: TRBJ2-1
D: TRBD2
size: once
V: TRBV27
DNA: TGTGCCAGCAGTCCTCTAGCGGGATACAATGAGCAGTTCTTC
CDR3: CASSPLAGYNEQFF

J: TRBJ1-1
D: TRBD1
size: many
V: TRBV30
DNA: TGTGCCTGGAGGGTCGACAGGGGGGTTGAAGCTTTCTTT
CDR3: CAWRVDRGVEAFF

J: TRBJ1-2
D: TRBD1
size: many
V: TRBV6-1
DNA: TGTGCCAGCAGGGCCGGGACAGGGGGCGCGAGCTACACCTTC
CDR3: CASRAGTGGASYTF

J: TRBJ2-1
D: TRBD1
size: many
V: TRBV29-1
DNA: TGCAGCGCCCGGACAGGTTACTACAATGAGCAGTTCTTC
CDR3: CSARTGYYNEQFF

J: TRBJ2-3
D: -
size: few
V: TRBV5-4
DNA: TGTGCCAGCGGGACCCTCGGGGGTCCCAGGACAGATACGCAGTATTTT
CDR3: CASGTLGGPRTDTQYF

J: TRBJ2-1
D: -
size: -
V: TRBV6-5
DNA: TGTGCCAGCAGTTCCCCCGAAGCGAGCTCCTACAATGAGCAGTTCTTC
CDR3: CASSSPEASSYNEQFF

J: TRBJ2-3
D: TRBD2
size: many
V: TRBV12-5
DNA: TGTGCTAGTGGTTTAAGTAGCGGGAGAGCGACCACAGATACGCAGTATTTT
CDR3: CASGLSSGRATTDTQYF

J: TRBJ1-4
D: -
size: -
V: TRBV28
DNA: TGTGCCAGCAGTTCCAGGGGAGGTGCTAATGAAAAACTGTTTTTT
CDR3: CASSSRGGANEKLFF

J: TRBJ1-3
D: -
size: many
V: TRBV2
DNA: TGTGCCAGCAGTGAAAAATTAGGAGGGGCGGACACCATATATTTT
CDR3: CASSEKLGGADTIYF

J: TRBJ2-3
D: TRBD1
size: many
V: TRBV20-1
DNA: TGCAGTGCCCAGACAGGGGGTTCGAGAGATACGCAGTATTTT
CDR3: CSAQTGGSRDTQYF

J: TRBJ1-5
D: -
size: many
V: TRBV2
DNA: TGTGCCAGCAGTTCTTTTCCAACTCAGCCCCAGCATTTT
CDR3: CASSSFPTQPQHF

J: TRBJ2-1
D: TRBD2
size: once
V: TRBV28
DNA: TGTGCCAGCAGTACCTTGACTAGCGGGGGAAATGAGCAGTTCTTC
CDR3: CASSTLTSGGNEQFF

J: TRBJ1-2
D: -
size: many
V: TRBV28
DNA: TGTGCCAGCAGCAGTTTAGGTCAGACCTATGGCTACACCTTC
CDR3: CASSSLGQTYGYTF

J: TRBJ2-1
D: -
size: many
V: TRBV28
DNA: TGTGCCAGCACCGCCGGAGTGGGGCTTAGCTCCTACAATGAGCAGTTCTTC
CDR3: CASTAGVGLSSYNEQFF

J: TRBJ2-3
D: -
size: -
V: TRBV14
DNA: TGTGCCAGCAGCCAAGAGTTGTGGCGCTCAGATACGCAGTATTTT
CDR3: CASSQELWRSDTQYF

J: TRBJ2-1
D: TRBD2
size: once
V: TRBV5-1
DNA: TGCGCCAGCAGCTTGGGACTAGCGGGAGAATACAATGAGCAGTTCTTC
CDR3: CASSLGLAGEYNEQFF

J: TRBJ2-7
D: -
size: many
V: TRBV28
DNA: TGTGCCAGCAGTTTGTACAGGGCGTTTTGGAACGAGCAGTACTTC
CDR3: CASSLYRAFWNEQYF

J: TRBJ2-3
D: -
size: many
V: TRBV5-5
DNA: TGTGCCAGCAGCTTGGTGACAGCTAGCACAGATACGCAGTATTTT
CDR3: CASSLVTASTDTQYF

J: TRBJ1-3
D: -
size: many
V: TRBV12-3/TRBV12-4
DNA: TGTGCCAGCAGTTCCCTGATAGGCTCTGGAAACACCATATATTTT
CDR3: CASSSLIGSGNTIYF

J: TRBJ2-1
D: TRBD2
size: many
V: TRBV24-1
DNA: TGTGCCACCAGTGTTCCGGGACTACCGTACAATGAGCAGTTCTTC
CDR3: CATSVPGLPYNEQFF

J: TRBJ1-5
D: -
size: many
V: TRBV7-2
DNA: TGTGCCAGCAGACCAGGGGTCTTGGGACAGCCCCAGCATTTT
CDR3: CASRPGVLGQPQHF

J: TRBJ1-3
D: -
size: many
V: TRBV28
DNA: TGTGCCAGCAGTTTATTGGGGGTTGAAAACACCATATATTTT
CDR3: CASSLLGVENTIYF

J: TRBJ2-2
D: TRBD2
size: many
V: TRBV2
DNA: TGTGCCAGCAGACGGGAGGGCCGTACCGGGGAGCTGTTTTTT
CDR3: CASRREGRTGELFF

J: TRBJ2-2
D: TRBD1
size: many
V: TRBV7-3
DNA: TGTGCCAGCAGCTCCCGACAGGGGTTTGGGGAGCTGTTTTTT
CDR3: CASSSRQGFGELFF

J: TRBJ2-7
D: -
size: many
V: TRBV10-3
DNA: TGTGCCATCAGTGAGTCCTTTACTAGCACGGACTACGAGCAGTACTTC
CDR3: CAISESFTSTDYEQYF

J: TRBJ2-3
D: -
size: medium-sized
V: TRBV3-1
DNA: TGTGCCAGCACCCTGGACTACATTACGCAGTATTTT
CDR3: CASTLDYITQYF

J: TRBJ2-3
D: -
size: many
V: TRBV12-3/TRBV12-4
DNA: TGTGCCAGCGGTCCCTTGGGGGGATCAGTTACAGATACGCAGTATTTT
CDR3: CASGPLGGSVTDTQYF

J: TRBJ1-2
D: -
size: many
V: TRBV30
DNA: TGTGCCTGGAGTGCCCAGGGTGTGGACGGCTACACCTTC
CDR3: CAWSAQGVDGYTF

J: TRBJ2-1
D: -
size: few
V: TRBV20-1
DNA: TGCAGTGCCACGAGAGACCATGAGCAGTTCTTC
CDR3: CSATRDHEQFF

J: TRBJ1-1
D: -
size: many
V: TRBV6-2/TRBV6-3
DNA: TGTGCCAGCAGTTCTCTAGGACAGCATATGAACACTGAAGCTTTCTTT
CDR3: CASSSLGQHMNTEAFF

J: TRBJ2-5
D: TRBD2
size: many
V: TRBV12-5
DNA: TGTGCTAGTGCCTTGTCTAGCGGGCCGGAGACCCAGTACTTC
CDR3: CASALSSGPETQYF

J: TRBJ2-1
D: TRBD2
size: many
V: TRBV7-2
DNA: TGTGCCAGCAGCGTAACTAGCGGGAGTCGTTATGAGCAGTTCTTC
CDR3: CASSVTSGSRYEQFF

J: TRBJ2-1
D: TRBD2
size: many
V: TRBV20-1
DNA: TGCAGTGCTAGGCTCGGGAGGGACTACAATGAGCAGTTCTTC
CDR3: CSARLGRDYNEQFF

J: TRBJ2-2
D: TRBD2
size: -
V: TRBV30
DNA: TGTGCCTGGAGTGTACTAGCGCCCGGGGAGCTGTTTTTT
CDR3: CAWSVLAPGELFF

J: TRBJ1-5
D: -
size: -
V: TRBV6-5
DNA: TGTGCCAGCAGTTATTCGATAGGGCCCCAGCATTTT
CDR3: CASSYSIGPQHF

J: TRBJ2-2
D: TRBD2
size: many
V: TRBV5-4
DNA: TGTGCCAGCAACAGAGCGGGAGCCCCCACCGGGGAGCTGTTTTTT
CDR3: CASNRAGAPTGELFF

J: TRBJ2-2
D: -
size: few
V: TRBV5-4
DNA: TGTGCCAGCACCTCAGGGGTGGGGAACACCGGGGAGCTGTTTTTT
CDR3: CASTSGVGNTGELFF

J: TRBJ2-1
D: TRBD2
size: many
V: TRBV20-1
DNA: TGCAGTGCTAGAGATTGGGTTAGCGGGAACGTTTACAATGAGCAGTTCTTC
CDR3: CSARDWVSGNVYNEQFF

J: TRBJ1-1
D: TRBD1
size: -
V: TRBV7-2
DNA: TGTGCCAGCAGCTTAGGACAGGGGACACTTGGGGGCACTGAAGCTTTCTTT
CDR3: CASSLGQGTLGGTEAFF

J: TRBJ2-1
D: TRBD2
size: once
V: TRBV12-3/TRBV12-4
DNA: TGTGCCAGCAGCCCTGGTCTAGCGGGAGGGCTCCCCTACAATGAGCAGTTCTTC
CDR3: CASSPGLAGGLPYNEQFF

J: TRBJ1-2
D: -
size: many
V: TRBV6-5
DNA: TGTGCCAGCAGTTACTCTGGTGGGGGGGCTAGAGGTGGCTACACCTTC
CDR3: CASSYSGGGARGGYTF

J: TRBJ1-1
D: -
size: many
V: TRBV7-8
DNA: TGTGCCAGCAGCCCCAGGACGGGAAACACTGAAGCTTTCTTT
CDR3: CASSPRTGNTEAFF

J: TRBJ2-1
D: -
size: many
V: TRBV27
DNA: TGTGCCAGCAAAAATTGGGCCCATGAGCAGTTCTTC
CDR3: CASKNWAHEQFF

J: TRBJ1-2
D: TRBD1
size: -
V: TRBV27
DNA: TGTGCCAGCAGGGAGACAGGGAAGGGGTACGGCTACACCTTC
CDR3: CASRETGKGYGYTF

J: TRBJ2-2
D: TRBD1
size: many
V: TRBV29-1
DNA: TGCAGCGTCAAAGAACCGGGACAGGGTACCGGGGAGCTGTTTTTT
CDR3: CSVKEPGQGTGELFF

J: TRBJ2-7
D: -
size: once
V: TRBV6-1
DNA: TGTGCCAGTACCCTAGGTGGGGGAGACGAGCAGTACTTC
CDR3: CASTLGGGDEQYF

J: TRBJ2-3
D: TRBD2
size: -
V: TRBV2
DNA: TGTGCCAGCAGAAAGGGACTAGCGGGAGCTATGCAGTATTTT
CDR3: CASRKGLAGAMQYF

J: TRBJ1-1
D: -
size: many
V: TRBV28
DNA: TGTGCGTTGCAGCGCTACCCGAACACTGAAGCTTTCTTT
CDR3: CALQRYPNTEAFF

J: TRBJ1-5
D: -
size: many
V: TRBV7-2
DNA: TGTGCCAGCAGCGTATCCGGGATGCCTAGCAATCAGCCCCAGCATTTT
CDR3: CASSVSGMPSNQPQHF

J: TRBJ2-5
D: TRBD2
size: many
V: TRBV12-3/TRBV12-4
DNA: TGTGCCAGCAGACCGGGACTAGCGGGAGGGCGGTTCGGGAAGACCCAGTACTTC
CDR3: CASRPGLAGGRFGKTQYF

J: TRBJ1-5
D: -
size: many
V: TRBV20-1
DNA: TGCAGTGCTAGGGACAGCAATCAGCCCCAGCATTTT
CDR3: CSARDSNQPQHF

J: TRBJ2-1
D: -
size: many
V: TRBV30
DNA: TGTGCCTGGACCTCCGGGGACGATGAGCAGTTCTTC
CDR3: CAWTSGDDEQFF

J: TRBJ2-1
D: TRBD2
size: -
V: TRBV6-4
DNA: TGTGCCAGCAGTGACTCCGGGACTAGCGGGAGCAATGAGCAGTTCTTC
CDR3: CASSDSGTSGSNEQFF

J: TRBJ2-3
D: TRBD2
size: many
V: TRBV20-1
DNA: TGCAGTGCTGGGACTAGCGGGAGGGAAGATACGCAGTATTTT
CDR3: CSAGTSGREDTQYF